This TCR beta chain emerged from a study of radiotherapy plus CTLA-4 blockade in lung cancer. Overall study context: Around 20% of enrolled patients responded objectively, and around 30% had disease control.

Points from the study as a whole: Peripheral blood showed expansion of tumor-derived TCR clones after radiotherapy and ipilimumab.

Note on this clone: Its target is not known.

Profiled with immunoSEQ multiplex PCR; TCRdb holds only in-frame clones, not every one. Altogether roughly 97,000 clones are present, about 70% being singletons, with the ten largest covering roughly 2.8%. The CDR3 has 15 amino acids. The V gene's germline CDR1 is MNHEY and CDR2 SVGAGI. V shed 5 bases and J shed 5 bases, with 18 bases lying between them. The chain is built from TRBV6-5 and TRBJ2-5, with a weak D call TRBD2 (7 bases). The sample consisted of peripheral blood, taken from a patient treated with radiotherapy plus ipilimumab. The receptor comes from a human donor with non-small cell lung cancer who had a partial response to radiotherapy plus ipilimumab. Some clones in this sample may be carry-over from other donors' samples. The CDR3 protein is CASSPTGGRWETQYF. Here the CDR3 DNA reads TGTGCCAGCAGTCCAACGGGGGGCCGGTGGGAGACCCAGTACTTC.